A selection of T cell receptor beta chains follows, all from one sample in a study of T cells in Graves' hyperthyroidism and ophthalmopathy. MiXCR was run by TCRdb on the multiplex PCR reads, yielding one entry per CDR3 protein. Among 400,000 to 500,000 distinct CDR3 sequences listed, under 15% were seen once. Sequenced input: blood. These receptor sequences come from a man between 18 and 29 years old with Graves' ophthalmopathy. CDR3s include the opening cysteine and the closing phenylalanine or tryptophan. D genes are given only for firm matches. The size field is filled for only some rows; it gives once, few, many or a size class.

clone_size	j_call	d_call	v_call	cdr3_aa	cdr3_nt
many	TRBJ2-3	-	TRBV12-3/TRBV12-4	CASSRGGPTITDTQYF	TGTGCCAGCAGCCGAGGGGGACCAACAATCACAGATACGCAGTATTTT
many	TRBJ2-7	TRBD1	TRBV5-5	CASSFRQGPTYEQYF	TGTGCCAGCAGCTTTCGACAGGGGCCTACCTACGAGCAGTACTTC
few	TRBJ2-1	-	TRBV6-5	CASSYLTGLEFSYNEQFF	TGTGCCAGCAGTTACCTTACAGGCCTTGAGTTTTCCTACAATGAGCAGTTCTTC
many	TRBJ1-2	-	TRBV12-3/TRBV12-4	CASILSISPYGYTF	TGTGCCAGCATTCTTAGTATTAGCCCCTATGGCTACACCTTC
many	TRBJ2-5	-	TRBV7-9	CASSPSAVTKTQYF	TGTGCCAGCAGCCCCTCGGCGGTGACGAAGACCCAGTACTTC
-	TRBJ1-3	-	TRBV7-2	CASSSRVSGSTIYF	TGTGCCAGCAGCTCAAGAGTCTCTGGAAGCACCATATATTTT
-	TRBJ1-3	-	TRBV10-2	CASSESVGLLSSGNTIYF	TGCGCCAGCAGTGAGTCGGTTGGACTCCTAAGCTCTGGAAACACCATATATTTT
few	TRBJ1-4	-	TRBV29-1	CSVGWARDATNEKLFF	TGCAGCGTTGGATGGGCTAGGGATGCAACTAATGAAAAACTGTTTTTT
many	TRBJ1-2	TRBD1	TRBV2	CASRGDRGREYGYTF	TGTGCCAGCAGAGGGGACAGGGGGCGTGAATATGGCTACACCTTC
many	TRBJ2-1	TRBD2	TRBV11-2	CASSSVGTSGYLSYNEQFF	TGTGCCAGCAGCTCCGTGGGGACTAGCGGGTATCTCTCCTACAATGAGCAGTTCTTC
many	TRBJ2-7	TRBD2	TRBV29-1	CSGGGWLEQYF	TGCAGCGGGGGGGGTTGGCTTGAGCAGTACTTC
many	TRBJ2-7	TRBD2	TRBV10-1	CASSAWTSGPYEQYF	TGCGCCAGCAGCGCTTGGACTAGCGGTCCCTACGAGCAGTACTTC
few	TRBJ2-1	TRBD2	TRBV10-1	CASSGKLAGGRNEQFF	TGCGCCAGCAGTGGGAAACTAGCGGGAGGGAGGAATGAGCAGTTCTTC
many	TRBJ2-7	-	TRBV5-1	CASSPSTRGPRFEQYF	TGCGCCAGCAGCCCCTCCACCCGGGGGCCCCGGTTCGAGCAGTACTTC
-	TRBJ1-6	-	TRBV27	CASSIRSYNSPLHF	TGTGCCAGCAGTATTAGGTCCTATAATTCACCCCTCCACTTT
many	TRBJ1-4	TRBD1	TRBV12-3/TRBV12-4	CASSRTDRGRDEKLFF	TGTGCCAGCAGCCGGACAGACAGGGGGCGTGATGAAAAACTGTTTTTT
many	TRBJ2-3	-	TRBV7-2	CASGGRGTDTQYF	TGTGCCAGCGGCGGTCGGGGCACAGATACGCAGTATTTT
many	TRBJ2-1	-	TRBV28	CASSLGGPEQFF	TGTGCCAGCAGCTTGGGGGGGCCTGAGCAGTTCTTC
many	TRBJ2-1	TRBD2	TRBV20-1	CSAEGSGRAYNEQFF	TGCAGTGCTGAGGGTAGCGGGAGGGCCTACAATGAGCAGTTCTTC
many	TRBJ2-1	-	TRBV6-1	CASSYSWDSSYNEQFF	TGTGCCAGCAGTTATTCATGGGATAGCTCCTACAATGAGCAGTTCTTC
-	TRBJ2-7	-	TRBV11-2	CASSLLLGAHEQYF	TGTGCCAGCAGCTTACTGTTGGGGGCACACGAGCAGTACTTC
-	TRBJ1-4	-	TRBV3-1	CASSQDLIQINEKLFF	TGTGCCAGCAGCCAAGATCTAATACAGATTAATGAAAAACTGTTTTTT
many	TRBJ2-1	TRBD1	TRBV24-1	CATSDPGGEGKNEQFF	TGTGCCACCAGTGATCCAGGGGGCGAGGGAAAAAATGAGCAGTTCTTC
many	TRBJ2-1	-	TRBV24-1	CATSDQGGVGPYNEQFF	TGTGCCACCAGTGATCAAGGAGGGGTCGGTCCCTACAATGAGCAGTTCTTC
-	TRBJ2-2	TRBD2	TRBV6-4	CASSDGRGDTGELFF	TGTGCCAGCAGTGACGGGCGGGGGGACACCGGGGAGCTGTTTTTT
many	TRBJ2-7	-	TRBV11-2	CASSFGVNEQYF	TGTGCCAGCAGCTTTGGAGTAAACGAGCAGTACTTC
many	TRBJ1-1	TRBD1	TRBV20-1	CSARGKGTGNTEAFF	TGCAGTGCTAGGGGTAAAGGGACAGGTAACACTGAAGCTTTCTTT
many	TRBJ2-3	-	TRBV27	CASSFWLSTDTQYF	TGTGCCAGCAGTTTTTGGCTAAGCACAGATACGCAGTATTTT
-	TRBJ1-6	TRBD1	TRBV10-2	CASSEAQGAAYNSPLHF	TGCGCCAGCAGTGAGGCCCAGGGGGCTGCCTATAATTCACCCCTCCACTTT
-	TRBJ1-1	-	TRBV4-2	CASSQEGRAFF	TGTGCCAGCAGCCAAGAGGGACGAGCTTTCTTT
-	TRBJ2-2	TRBD2	TRBV3-1	CASRPLDGGVGGELFF	TGTGCCAGCAGGCCCCTTGACGGGGGGGTTGGCGGGGAGCTGTTTTTT
many	TRBJ2-1	TRBD2	TRBV27	CASGLAGVLNEQFF	TGTGCCAGCGGGCTAGCGGGGGTTTTAAATGAGCAGTTCTTC
-	TRBJ1-2	TRBD1	TRBV7-6	CASSARTGGNYGYTF	TGTGCCAGCAGCGCCCGGACAGGGGGGAACTATGGCTACACCTTC
-	TRBJ1-1	-	TRBV7-9	CASRDPLGLGNTEAFF	TGTGCCAGCAGAGACCCTCTGGGGCTCGGGAACACTGAAGCTTTCTTT